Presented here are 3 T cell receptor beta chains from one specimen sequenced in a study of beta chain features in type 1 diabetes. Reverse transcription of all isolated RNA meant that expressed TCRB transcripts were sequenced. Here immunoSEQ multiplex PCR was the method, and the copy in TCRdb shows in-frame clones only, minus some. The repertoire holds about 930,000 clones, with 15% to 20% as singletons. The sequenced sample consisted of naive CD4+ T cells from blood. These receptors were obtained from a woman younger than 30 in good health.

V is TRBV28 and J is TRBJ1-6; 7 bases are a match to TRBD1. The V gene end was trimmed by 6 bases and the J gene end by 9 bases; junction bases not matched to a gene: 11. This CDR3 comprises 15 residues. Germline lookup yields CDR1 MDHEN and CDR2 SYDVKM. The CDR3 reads CASRFQGGLSSPLHF. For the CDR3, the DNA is TGTGCCAGCAGGTTCCAGGGGGGGCTTAGTTCACCCCTCCACTTT.

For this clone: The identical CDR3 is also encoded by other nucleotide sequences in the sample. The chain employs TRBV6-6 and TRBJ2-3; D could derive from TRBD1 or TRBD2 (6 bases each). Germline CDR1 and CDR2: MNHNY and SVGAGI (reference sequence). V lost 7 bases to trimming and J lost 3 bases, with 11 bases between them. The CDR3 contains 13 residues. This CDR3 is CASTGAGTDTQYF. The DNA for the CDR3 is TGTGCCAGCACAGGGGCGGGAACAGATACGCAGTATTTT.

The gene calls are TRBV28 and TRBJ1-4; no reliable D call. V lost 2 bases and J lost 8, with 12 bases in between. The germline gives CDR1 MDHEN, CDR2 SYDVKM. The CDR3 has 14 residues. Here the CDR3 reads CASSLRGFWEKLFF. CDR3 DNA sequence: TGTGCCAGCAGTTTAAGAGGGTTTTGGGAAAAACTGTTTTTT.